This TCR beta chain derives from a study of T cell repertoires in aging, cancer and after chemotherapy. This clonotype has just a few counts. TCR beta rearrangements were amplified from peripheral blood genomic DNA. A mixed TRB-A/B primer pool amplified rearranged TRB by multiplex touch-down PCR. TCRdb called the multiplex PCR reads again in MiXCR, with one record for every CDR3 protein. Here the sample spans approximately 11,000 distinct CDR3 sequences, 30% to 40% being singletons. Germline assignment: CDR1 MNHEY and CDR2 SVGEGT. V lost 2 bases, J lost 2 bases, and 16 bases lay in between. This CDR3 is built from 17 residues.

The genes are TRBV6-2 or TRBV6-3 and TRBJ1-3; TRBD1 is a possible D gene (5 bases). The receptor was isolated from a human donor in good health. The sample comprised blood. CDR3 sequence reads: CASSYLSGRETGNTIYF. CDR3 sequence (DNA): TGTGCCAGCAGTTACCTCTCCGGCAGGGAGACTGGAAACACCATATATTTT.